Following are 21 T cell receptor beta chains from one sample sequenced in a study of PD-L1 blockade in urothelial cancer (dated 2017 in TCRdb). The protocol used for the library was the immunoSEQ multiplex PCR assay. Drawn from immuneACCESS, this table holds only the in-frame rearrangements with V and J called that TCRdb kept. Clones are partly lost; checked studies trace under half to an unresolved V gene and leave the rest unexplained. For this sample there are 33,000 or so clones; around 80% appear just once. Around 3.8% of the sample lies in the top ten. The material sequenced was PBMCs, taken around atezolizumab (anti-PD-L1) treatment. The receptors shown here come from a man aged 70-80 years with urothelial cancer.

This clone is a singleton in its sample. The chain combines TRBV19 with TRBJ2-5; TRBD1 aligns across 8 bases. CDR1 and CDR2 from the germline V gene are LNHDA and SQIVND (reference sequence). Trimming removed 5 bases from V and 4 bases from J; junction bases left unmatched: 6. CDR3 length: 14 amino acids. The CDR3 sequence: CASSDRGETETQYF. The CDR3 DNA follows: TGTGCCAGTAGTGACAGGGGTGAGACAGAGACCCAGTACTTC.

J is TRBJ2-5 and V is TRBV5-1, with 8 bases matching TRBD2. Trimming cost V 0 bases and J 5 bases; bases outside gene matches: 3. Germline CDR1 reads SGHRS; CDR2 reads YFSETQ. This CDR3 is built from 14 residues. CDR3 bases: TGCGCCAGCAGCTTGGGGACTAGCCGGGAGACCCAGTACTTC. Translated: CASSLGTSRETQYF.

The J gene is TRBJ2-3, the V gene TRBV5-1, with 10 bases identical to TRBD2. This CDR3 region has 17 residues. The J segment lost 2 bases and the V segment lost 0 bases, leaving 6 bases of the junction unmatched. Germline V CDR1 and CDR2: SGHRS, YFSETQ. The CDR3 reads CASSLDVAGGTTDTQYF. The CDR3 nucleotides are TGCGCCAGCAGCTTGGATGTAGCGGGAGGCACCACAGATACGCAGTATTTT.

The chain uses TRBV19 and TRBJ1-3; 9 bases are shared with TRBD1. The germline V gene has CDR1 LNHDA and CDR2 SQIVND (reference sequence). The CDR3 length is 15 residues. The trim removed 6 bases at V and 0 bases at J, leaving 3 bases unmatched. The CDR3 loop reads CASSPGQGSGNTIYF. The CDR3 DNA reads as TGTGCCAGTAGCCCGGGACAGGGCTCTGGAAACACCATATATTTT.

V and J are TRBV28 and TRBJ1-5; a weak D match, TRBD1 (6 bases). The V end was cut by 6 bases, the J end by 6 bases, with 15 bases between. Germline V lookup: CDR1 MDHEN, CDR2 SYDVKM. The length of the CDR3 is 14 residues. The CDR3 here is CASRITGFVQPQHF. CDR3 in DNA: TGTGCCAGCAGAATCACAGGGTTTGTTCAGCCCCAGCATTTT.

V is TRBV27 and J is TRBJ2-7; 11 nucleotides line up with TRBD2. The germline CDR1 and CDR2 sequences are MNHEY and SMNVEV (reference sequence). This CDR3 contains 16 residues. The trim removed 3 bases at V and 4 bases at J, leaving 8 bases unmatched. CDR3 residues: CASSFSGASGRYEQYF. CDR3 bases: TGTGCCAGCAGTTTTTCCGGGGCTAGCGGGAGGTACGAGCAGTACTTC.

The J gene is TRBJ1-3, the V gene TRBV19; D gene ambiguous. Germline V gives CDR1 LNHDA, CDR2 SQIVND (reference sequence). Deletions cut 3 bases from V and 5 bases from J, with 11 bases between. This CDR3 comprises 14 residues. The CDR3 protein is CASSMRRGRNTIYF. Written as DNA, the CDR3 is TGTGCCAGTAGTATGCGGAGAGGGAGAAACACCATATATTTT.

The V call is TRBV2, the J call TRBJ1-2; perhaps TRBD1 as D (6 bases). Germline loops: CDR1 SNHLY, CDR2 FYNNEI. The germline V and J ends were trimmed by 6 bases and 8 bases, with 19 bases remaining between them. There are 14 residues in the CDR3. The CDR3: CASSSRTVLSGYTF. The CDR3 nucleotides are TGTGCCAGCAGCTCGCGGACAGTTCTTAGCGGCTACACCTTC.

The J gene is TRBJ2-2, the V gene TRBV4-2; maybe TRBD2 (5 bases). Germline loops: CDR1 LGHNA, CDR2 YNFKEQ. CDR3 size: 19 residues. With 0 bases removed from V and 6 bases from J, the gap between germline ends came to 23 bases. The CDR3 sequence is CASSQEKKKAFSEAGELFF. The DNA of the CDR3 is TGTGCCAGCAGCCAAGAAAAGAAAAAGGCGTTTTCGGAGGCCGGGGAGCTGTTTTTT.

This clone was recorded a few times. J is TRBJ2-4 and V is TRBV5-6; D possibly corresponds to TRBD2 (5 bases). This CDR3 has 14 residues. Trimming left V 4 bases short and J 6 bases short, with 14 bases between. Germline lookup yields CDR1 SGHDT and CDR2 YYEEEE. The CDR3 loop reads CASSPDSVRNIQYF. Written as DNA, the CDR3 is TGTGCCAGCAGCCCGGACTCGGTCCGAAACATTCAGTACTTC.

The rearrangement links TRBV5-1 to TRBJ2-7; TRBD1 might be the D (5 bases). The CDR3 is 13 residues long. Germline CDR1 SGHRS, CDR2 YFSETQ. Trimming cost V 0 bases and J 6 bases, with 10 bases left between them. Here the CDR3 reads CASSLGRGGEQYF. For the CDR3, the DNA is TGCGCCAGCAGCTTGGGTAGGGGCGGCGAGCAGTACTTC. The full variable domain, rest sourced from reference TRBV5-1 and TRBJ2-7, is KAGVTQTPRYLIKTRGQQVTLSCSPISGHRSVSWYQQTPGQGLQFLFEYFSETQRNKGNFPGRFSGRQFSNSRSEMNVSTLELGDSALYLCASSLGRGGEQYFGPGTRLTVT.

The chain links TRBV7-2 to TRBJ1-4, with 9 nucleotides matching TRBD1. The CDR3 runs to 14 residues. Unmatched junction bases numbered 6, after V lost 8 bases and J lost 5 bases. The germline gives CDR1 SGHTA, CDR2 FQGNSA. The CDR3 coding sequence is TGTGCCAGCGCCCCCGGGACAGGGAATGAAAAACTGTTTTTT. Encoded protein: CASAPGTGNEKLFF.

The chain couples TRBV2 to TRBJ2-1, with TRBD2 identical over 11 bases. Germline V CDR1 and CDR2: SNHLY, FYNNEI. J gave up 14 bases and V 2 bases, and 8 bases lay outside the gene matches. The CDR3 is 14 residues long. This CDR3 reads CASSETGTSGGEFF. The CDR3 coding sequence is TGTGCCAGCAGTGAAACGGGGACTAGCGGAGGGGAGTTCTTC.

This rearrangement joins TRBV6-6 to TRBJ1-5, with TRBD1 identical over 8 bases. Germline assignment: CDR1 MNHNY and CDR2 SVGAGI (reference sequence). The CDR3 has 15 residues. Trimming cost V 5 bases and J 3 bases; bases outside gene matches: 6. The CDR3 loop reads CASSKSTGVNQPQHF. CDR3 DNA: TGTGCCAGCAGTAAGTCGACAGGGGTCAATCAGCCCCAGCATTTT.

The genes are TRBV4-2 and TRBJ2-5, with D maybe TRBD2 (6 bases). With 0 bases removed from V and 10 bases from J, the gap between germline ends came to 9 bases. This CDR3 spans 12 amino acids. Germline loops: CDR1 LGHNA, CDR2 YNFKEQ. The CDR3 coding sequence is TGTGCCAGCAGCCAAGATCCTAGCGTCCAGTACTTC. Amino acids: CASSQDPSVQYF.

This clone was recorded only once. This chain connects TRBV5-6 to TRBJ1-1, with D maybe TRBD1 (6 bases). CDR1 SGHDT and CDR2 YYEEEE come from the germline V gene. CDR3 length equals 16 residues. Trimming pared 0 bases from V and 1 base from J, leaving 13 bases between. CDR3 in DNA: TGTGCCAGCAGCTTGGCCGGGGGGCGGAAGAACACTGAAGCTTTCTTT. It yields the protein CASSLAGGRKNTEAFF.

The chain couples TRBV9 to TRBJ1-5; no clear D. V was clipped by 2 bases and J by 3 bases, with 12 bases between them. The CDR3 is 15 residues long. The germline V gene has CDR1 SGDLS and CDR2 YYNGEE. The CDR3: CASSVGSSDNQPQHF. In DNA, the CDR3 is TGTGCCAGCAGCGTCGGCTCAAGCGACAATCAGCCCCAGCATTTT.

The V call is TRBV6-5, the J call TRBJ2-7; the D gene is possibly TRBD2 (6 bases). Germline V gene data show CDR1 as MNHEY and CDR2 as SVGAGI. Trimming pared 5 bases from V and 1 base from J, leaving 12 bases between. The CDR3 is 14 amino acids. This chain's CDR3 is CASSRGRGSYEQYF. The CDR3 region has the DNA TGTGCCAGCAGTCGCGGGCGGGGATCCTACGAGCAGTACTTC.

The CDR3 DNA follows: TGTGCCTGGAGTACGAGTCGGGGGACTGAAGCTTTCTTT. Its translation: CAWSTSRGTEAFF. This sequence joins TRBV30 and TRBJ1-1; TRBD1 is a possible D gene (5 bases). The CDR3 is made up of 13 amino acids. V shed 2 bases and J shed 5 bases, with 12 bases lying between them. CDR1 is GTSNPN and CDR2 is SVGIG in the germline V gene (reference sequence).

This clone was observed once. The gene calls are TRBV7-9 and TRBJ2-5; possible D gene TRBD1, 6 bases. The CDR3 covers 14 residues. Germline CDR1 is SEHNR and CDR2 is FQNEAQ (reference sequence). Between the trimmed V and J ends, which lost 5 bases and 1 base, there was a span of 11 bases. The CDR3 region has the DNA TGTGCCAGCAGCGCCAGGACAGTCCAAGAGACCCAGTACTTC. Amino acids: CASSARTVQETQYF.

This chain joins TRBV15 and TRBJ2-1, with D unresolved. Germline CDR1 is LNHNV and CDR2 is YYDKDF (reference sequence). There are 13 residues in the CDR3. V lost 0 bases and J lost 10, with 10 bases in between. CDR3 loop: CATSRDYRREQFF. DNA of the CDR3: TGTGCCACCAGCAGAGATTATAGGAGAGAGCAGTTCTTC.